These T cell receptor beta chains were read from a single sample in a study of Ad26.COV2.S vaccination and SARS-CoV-2 variants. The method was immunoSEQ multiplex PCR; TCRdb's version includes in-frame clones alone and lacks a portion of them. Found here are about half a million clones, about 89% of them singletons; the top ten hold more than 1.5%. The source was peripheral blood, collected in a trial of Ad26.COV2.S vaccine versus placebo. The receptors originated from a person between 18 and 65 years old who received the Ad26.COV2.S COVID-19 vaccine or a placebo. Both conserved end residues are part of each CDR3. The D gene is left open where the match is weak. Not all rows give a size; the values are once, few, many and, for expanded clones, a class.

D | J | size | V | DNA | CDR3
NA | TRBJ1-6 | NA | TRBV24-1 | TGTGCCACCCAGTGGGGGGTGGTCAATTCACCCCTCCACTTT | CATQWGVVNSPLHF
NA | TRBJ2-2 | NA | TRBV7-9 | TGTGCCAGCAGCCTCGAAGGGTTGGGGGAGCTGTTTTTT | CASSLEGLGELFF
NA | TRBJ1-4 | NA | TRBV7-9 | TGTGCCAGCAGCTTAGCCGGGGCCAGCGGAGAAAAACTGTTTTTT | CASSLAGASGEKLFF
TRBD2 | TRBJ2-7 | NA | TRBV9 | TGTGCCAGCAGCCCCCGGACTAGCGGGAGTTCGCCTTCCTACGAGCAGTACTTC | CASSPRTSGSSPSYEQYF
NA | TRBJ2-1 | few | TRBV27 | TGTGCCAGCAGTTTACCAGGAGGTAATGGGGATGAGCAGTTCTTC | CASSLPGGNGDEQFF
TRBD2 | TRBJ2-2 | once | TRBV7-6 | TGTGCCAGCAGCTACGGACTAGCGGCGAACACCGGGGAGCTGTTTTTT | CASSYGLAANTGELFF
NA | TRBJ2-1 | NA | TRBV2 | TGTGCCAGCATGTCGGGACTCATAAACAATGAGCAGTTCTTC | CASMSGLINNEQFF
NA | TRBJ2-5 | NA | TRBV4-2 | TGTGCCAGCAGCCAAGAAACCAGCCAAGAGACCCAGTACTTC | CASSQETSQETQYF
NA | TRBJ1-2 | NA | TRBV24-1 | TGTGCCACCAGTCCCAATGCTTACGTGGGCTACACCTTC | CATSPNAYVGYTF
NA | TRBJ1-3 | NA | TRBV25-1 | TGTGCCAGCAGTAGGGGTGGGGCGGGAAACACCATATATTTT | CASSRGGAGNTIYF
NA | TRBJ1-5 | NA | TRBV27 | TGTGCCAGCAGCCTGAGGGCGGCAGGGCAGTATAGCAATCAGCCCCAGCATTTT | CASSLRAAGQYSNQPQHF
NA | TRBJ1-4 | NA | TRBV24-1 | TGTGCCACCAGTGATCCGGCGATGGGGGAAAAACTGTTTTTT | CATSDPAMGEKLFF
TRBD2 | TRBJ2-7 | NA | TRBV5-4 | TGTGCCAGCAGCTATGAGGGACTAGCGGCTTACGAGCAGTACTTC | CASSYEGLAAYEQYF
NA | TRBJ1-3 | few | TRBV2 | TGTGCCAGCTCGGAGGGGGGCACCCCTGGAAACACCATATATTTT | CASSEGGTPGNTIYF
NA | TRBJ1-1 | NA | TRBV2 | TGTGCCAGCTTTGGTAATACGGGGGCTACCGGGAACACTGAAGCTTTCTTT | CASFGNTGATGNTEAFF
NA | TRBJ1-2 | once | TRBV3-1/TRBV3-2 | TGTGCCAGCTTCAGGGGTTCTTTCGGCTACACCTTC | CASFRGSFGYTF
NA | TRBJ2-1 | NA | TRBV27 | TGTGCCAGCAGTACGGGGGCTCTCTACTACTACAATGAGCAGTTCTTC | CASSTGALYYYNEQFF
TRBD2 | TRBJ2-2 | NA | TRBV5-6 | TGTGCCAGCAGCCCGGGACTAGGAGCCGGGGAGCTGTTTTTT | CASSPGLGAGELFF
NA | TRBJ1-1 | few | TRBV7-9 | TGTGCCAGCAGCTTAGCCTCAGGGAACACTGAAGCTTTCTTT | CASSLASGNTEAFF
NA | TRBJ1-5 | NA | TRBV28 | TGTGCCAGCAGTTACCCCAGCGGTCTCCGTTTAAATCAGCCCCAGCATTTT | CASSYPSGLRLNQPQHF
TRBD2 | TRBJ2-7 | NA | TRBV29-1 | TGCAGCGCTGGGGGGGGCTACGAGCAGTACTTC | CSAGGGYEQYF